Shown below are 26 T cell receptor beta chains from a single sample sequenced in a study of identifying expanded T cells in peripheral blood (dated by TCRdb to between 2018 and 2021). Library creation used the immunoSEQ multiplex PCR assay. As stored in TCRdb, this immuneACCESS dataset retains in-frame rearrangements with V and J assigned. A fraction of the clones does not appear; measured against another copy, unresolved V genes explain less than half of the discrepancy, and the remainder lacks a known reason. Here the sample has about 90,000 clones; 86% occur a single time. Of the sample, around 6% falls within the top ten clones. Sequencing was performed on blood. The source is a person between 18 and 75 years old in good health.

The CDR3 DNA follows: TGTGCCAGCAGCAAAGGGGGGGCCCTAACTAATGAAAAACTGTTTTTT. Protein product: CASSKGGALTNEKLFF. The chain uses TRBV7-2 and TRBJ1-4, with D possibly being TRBD1 (6 bases). From germline, CDR1 is SGHTA and CDR2 FQGNSA. CDR3 length: 16 residues. V was shortened by 5 bases and J by 1 base, with 14 bases between the two germline ends. Based on the CDR3 plus reference TRBV7-2 and TRBJ1-4, the full variable domain is GAGVSQSPSNKVTEKGKDVELRCDPISGHTALYWYRQSLGQGLEFLIYFQGNSAPDKSGLPSDRFSAERTGGSVSTLTIQRTQQEDSAVYLCASSKGGALTNEKLFFGSGTQLSVL.

This clone was seen many times. The chain has TRBV25-1 and TRBJ1-1; D is undetermined. The CDR3 covers 13 residues. Germline V gene data show CDR1 as MGHDK and CDR2 as SYGVNS. Between the trimmed V and J ends, which lost 1 base and 3 bases, there was a span of 6 bases. As DNA, the CDR3 is TGTGCCAGCAGTGAATTTCCAGACACTGAAGCTTTCTTT. This codes for CASSEFPDTEAFF.

The gene calls are TRBV27 and TRBJ1-2; a weak D match, TRBD1 (5 bases). In germline, CDR1 is MNHEY, CDR2 SMNVEV (reference sequence). The V end lost 2 bases, the J end lost 4 bases, and 14 bases lay between the germline ends. The CDR3 runs to 15 residues. CDR3 in DNA: TGTGCCAGCAGTTTAACGGGCAGGGCCCCCTATGGCTACACCTTC. Translated, it gives CASSLTGRAPYGYTF.

J is TRBJ1-4 and V is TRBV4-2, with a tentative D call TRBD1 (5 bases). Between the trimmed V and J ends, which lost 0 bases and 4 bases, there was a span of 9 bases. The CDR3 runs to 15 residues. Germline CDR1 reads LGHNA; CDR2 reads YNFKEQ. The CDR3 DNA reads TGTGCCAGCAGCCAAGATCGGGGGGTTAATGAAAAACTGTTTTTT. It encodes CASSQDRGVNEKLFF.

As regards this clone: Other nucleotide sequences from this sample produce the same CDR3. The chain recombines TRBV5-1 with TRBJ2-7; D gene uncertain. Germline CDR1 and CDR2: SGHRS and YFSETQ. The CDR3 spans 13 residues. V shed 0 bases and J shed 3 bases, with 7 bases lying between them. The CDR3 DNA reads as TGCGCCAGCAGCTTGGCGGCAGACTACGAGCAGTACTTC. Protein: CASSLAADYEQYF.

This chain links TRBV19 with TRBJ1-2, with 8 bases matching TRBD1. CDR3 length: 15 amino acids. The V gene's germline CDR1 is LNHDA and CDR2 SQIVND (reference sequence). Trimming took 9 bases from V and 5 from J; bases not matched to a gene: 14. The chain's CDR3 is CASRRDRPFAYGYTF. DNA of the CDR3: TGTGCCAGCAGAAGGGACAGGCCCTTTGCGTATGGCTACACCTTC. The variable domain in full, completed from reference TRBV19 and TRBJ1-2, reads DGGITQSPKYLFRKEGQNVTLSCEQNLNHDAMYWYRQDPGQGLRLIYYSQIVNDFQKGDIAEGYSVSREKKESFPLTVTSAQKNPTAFYLCASRRDRPFAYGYTFGSGTRLTVV.

This chain uses TRBV30 with TRBJ2-7; no reliable D call. This CDR3 contains 12 residues. Trimming removed 1 base at V and 1 base at J, with 5 bases between. The germline V gene encodes CDR1 GTSNPN and CDR2 SVGIG (reference sequence). This CDR3 reads CAWSGMSYEQYF. CDR3 nucleotides: TGTGCCTGGAGTGGCATGTCCTACGAGCAGTACTTC.

The genes are TRBV30 and TRBJ2-3; TRBD1 might be the D (5 bases). V lost 0 bases, J lost 2 bases, and 9 bases lay in between. The CDR3 extends over 14 amino acids. Germline V gives CDR1 GTSNPN, CDR2 SVGIG (reference sequence). The CDR3 region has the DNA TGTGCCTGGAGTGTGGGGCTACTCACAGATACGCAGTATTTT. Translation: CAWSVGLLTDTQYF.

The J gene is TRBJ2-1, the V gene TRBV18; 8 nucleotides match TRBD2. Germline values: CDR1 KGHSH, CDR2 LQKENI. V was pared by 6 bases and J by 2 bases, with 6 bases of the junction left unmatched. The CDR3 loop spans 15 amino acids. The CDR3 protein is CASSRGGSTYNEQFF. Here the CDR3 DNA reads TGTGCCAGCTCCCGGGGGGGTTCGACCTACAATGAGCAGTTCTTC.

The V and J genes are TRBV9 and TRBJ1-1; 10 bases match TRBD1. The CDR3 length is 18 residues. Germline values: CDR1 SGDLS, CDR2 YYNGEE. Losses at the gene ends were 2 bases for V and 6 bases for J; bases not matched to a gene: 16. CDR3 amino acids: CASSVAPTGQGRTSEAFF. The CDR3, as DNA: TGTGCCAGCAGCGTCGCACCCACGGGACAGGGGAGAACCTCTGAAGCTTTCTTT.

The V call is TRBV11-2, the J call TRBJ2-7; D might be TRBD1 (6 bases). This CDR3 spans 16 amino acids. The germline gives CDR1 SGHAT, CDR2 FQNNGV. Trimming shortened V by 2 bases and J by 4 bases, and 18 bases separated the two germline ends. The CDR3, as DNA: TGTGCCAGCAGCTTAACCTCAGGGGCGCCCCAGTACGAGCAGTACTTC. This gives the protein CASSLTSGAPQYEQYF.

The chain joins TRBV25-1 to TRBJ2-3, with 10 bases fitting TRBD1. Trimming removed 6 bases from V and 6 bases from J; junction bases left unmatched: 15. In germline, CDR1 is MGHDK, CDR2 SYGVNS. The CDR3 consists of 17 residues. DNA for the CDR3: TGTGCCAGCAGGACAGGGGGCGTTTGGTTCGGAACGGATACGCAGTATTTT. It encodes CASRTGGVWFGTDTQYF.

This chain links TRBV4-1 with TRBJ1-2; D is unclear. V was cut by 0 bases and J by 7 bases, with 9 bases left in between. The CDR3 runs to 13 residues. Germline CDR1 and CDR2: MGHRA and YSYEKL. The DNA for the CDR3 is TGCGCCAGCAGCCAAGAAGCGGAGGGTGGCTACACCTTC. It yields the protein CASSQEAEGGYTF.

V gene TRBV9 combines with J gene TRBJ1-2; D gene ambiguous. The CDR3 runs to 13 residues. Germline V CDR1 and CDR2: SGDLS, YYNGEE. The V end lost 2 bases, the J end lost 2 bases, and 7 bases lay between the germline ends. This CDR3 is CASSVDGNYGYTF. CDR3 sequence (DNA): TGTGCCAGCAGCGTGGACGGGAACTATGGCTACACCTTC.

This chain uses TRBV30 with TRBJ2-1; the D call may be TRBD1 or TRBD2 (5 bases each). V gave up 5 bases and J gave up 4 bases, with 18 bases separating them. This CDR3 comprises 15 residues. CDR1 GTSNPN and CDR2 SVGIG come from the germline V gene (reference sequence). This CDR3 is CAWAILGRNYNEQFF. The CDR3 DNA follows: TGTGCCTGGGCCATTTTGGGACGGAATTACAATGAGCAGTTCTTC.

The chain has TRBV6-1 and TRBJ1-1; 8 bases agree with TRBD1. The V gene end was trimmed by 6 bases and the J gene end by 0 bases; junction bases not matched to a gene: 6. The CDR3 is made up of 15 amino acids. The germline CDR1 and CDR2 sequences are MNHNS and SASEGT. The CDR3 protein is CASRWGTGMNTEAFF. The CDR3 region has the DNA TGTGCCAGCAGATGGGGGACAGGCATGAACACTGAAGCTTTCTTT.

Remarks on this clone: The limits of the CDR3 on the DNA are not certain, so only TCRdb's listed CDR3 is given. The chain recombines TRBV6-1 with TRBJ2-1; no check of the table's D call, TRBD2, against the DNA was made. Inclusive of both ends, the CDR3 amounts to 12 amino acids. Looked up from germline, CDR1 is MNHNS and CDR2 is SASEGT. CDR3 loop: CASSEVGLGAVF.

A few counts support this clone. J is TRBJ2-7 and V is TRBV5-1; no definite D call. The CDR3 sequence is 12 residues long. The ends were cut back, 2 bases at V and 3 bases at J, with 6 bases in the middle. The V gene's germline CDR1 is SGHRS and CDR2 YFSETQ. This CDR3 reads CASSLSRYEQYF. The DNA of the CDR3 is TGCGCCAGCAGCTTATCCCGCTACGAGCAGTACTTC.

J is TRBJ1-6 and V is TRBV4-3; unclear D gene. V dropped 0 bases and J dropped 0 bases, with 18 bases sitting between them. Germline V lookup: CDR1 LGHNA, CDR2 YSLEER. This CDR3 is built from 20 residues. CDR3 residues: CASSQDFRGLISSYNSPLHF. In DNA form, the CDR3 reads TGCGCCAGCAGCCAAGATTTCCGTGGCCTGATTAGCTCCTATAATTCACCCCTCCACTTT.

The chain uses TRBV6-6 and TRBJ2-7; D ambiguous. Between the trimmed V and J ends, which lost 7 bases and 3 bases, there was a span of 16 bases. Germline V gives CDR1 MNHNY, CDR2 SVGAGI (reference sequence). The CDR3 totals 14 residues. CDR3 loop: CASTSRTPIYEQYF. In DNA, the CDR3 is TGTGCCAGCACATCGAGGACCCCGATCTACGAGCAGTACTTC.

V is TRBV29-1 and J is TRBJ2-3; the match to TRBD2 covers 8 bases. V lost 0 bases, J lost 0 bases, and 11 bases stayed unmatched. The CDR3 consists of 18 residues. The germline gives CDR1 SQVTM, CDR2 ANQGSEA. CDR3 in DNA: TGCAGCGTTGAAGAAGTCATTGGACTAGCCAGAAGCACAGATACGCAGTATTTT. This sequence encodes CSVEEVIGLARSTDTQYF.

This chain links TRBV29-1 with TRBJ1-2; D is unresolved. CDR3 length equals 14 residues. Germline V lookup: CDR1 SQVTM, CDR2 ANQGSEA. Between the trimmed V and J ends, which lost 3 bases and 2 bases, there was a span of 13 bases. The chain's CDR3 is CSVEVRGRNYGYTF. Written as DNA, the CDR3 is TGCAGCGTTGAGGTTCGCGGCAGAAACTATGGCTACACCTTC.

V gene TRBV5-6 combines with J gene TRBJ2-2, with 8 positions matching TRBD1. CDR3 length: 13 amino acids. The trim removed 8 bases at V and 1 base at J, leaving 1 base unmatched. Germline CDR1 and CDR2: SGHDT and YYEEEE. The CDR3 region has the DNA TGTGCCAGTGGGACAGGGAACACCGGGGAGCTGTTTTTT. Translation: CASGTGNTGELFF.

The V and J genes are TRBV21-1 and TRBJ2-7. TRBV21-1 is a pseudogene locus. The CDR3 extends over 20 amino acids. This CDR3 is CASQPPENPTTFVGTYEQYF. CDR3 coding DNA: TGTGCCTCCCAACCCCCAGAAAATCCGACCACCTTCGTAGGGACCTACGAGCAGTACTTC.

This rearrangement joins TRBV30 to TRBJ2-2, with 10 bases aligning to TRBD1. J was trimmed by 1 base and V by 0 bases; bases with no gene match: 5. This CDR3 is 17 amino acids long. The germline CDR1 and CDR2 sequences are GTSNPN and SVGIG (reference sequence). Written as DNA, the CDR3 is TGTGCCTGGAGTGTCGGACAGGGGGTGGGGAACACCGGGGAGCTGTTTTTT. As protein: CAWSVGQGVGNTGELFF.

This clone was counted a single time. V gene TRBV2 combines with J gene TRBJ1-4; 7 bases fit TRBD1. The CDR3 contains 15 residues. After removal of 8 bases from V and 8 bases from J, the junction contained 14 bases not matched to a gene. The germline CDR1 and CDR2 sequences are SNHLY and FYNNEI. The CDR3 DNA is TGTGCCAGCGACCTCAAGGGGACAGAGGAGGAAAAACTGTTTTTT. Its translation is CASDLKGTEEEKLFF.